This TCR beta chain was identified in a study of shared clonotypes between healthy human individuals. The V end lost 4 bases, the J end lost 5 bases, and 8 bases lay between the germline ends. Germline lookup yields CDR1 SGHNT and CDR2 YENEEA. There are 13 residues in the CDR3. Using immunoSEQ multiplex PCR, the repertoire was profiled, and TCRdb retains in-frame clones only, with some absent. In the table there are approximately 740,000 clones, 90% to 95% of which are singletons. Naivety among CD8 cells was defined by CD45RO negativity and positive CCR7 selection, thereby excluding terminally differentiated effector memory CD45RA+ cells.

This TCR derives from a man younger than 40 in good health. The rearrangement links TRBV11-3 to TRBJ2-2; a weak D match, TRBD1 (5 bases). Sequencing was done on a sample of naive CD8+ T cells sorted from blood. The CDR3, as DNA: TGTGCCAGCAGCTCTAGACAGACCGGGGAGCTGTTTTTT. It is translated as CASSSRQTGELFF.